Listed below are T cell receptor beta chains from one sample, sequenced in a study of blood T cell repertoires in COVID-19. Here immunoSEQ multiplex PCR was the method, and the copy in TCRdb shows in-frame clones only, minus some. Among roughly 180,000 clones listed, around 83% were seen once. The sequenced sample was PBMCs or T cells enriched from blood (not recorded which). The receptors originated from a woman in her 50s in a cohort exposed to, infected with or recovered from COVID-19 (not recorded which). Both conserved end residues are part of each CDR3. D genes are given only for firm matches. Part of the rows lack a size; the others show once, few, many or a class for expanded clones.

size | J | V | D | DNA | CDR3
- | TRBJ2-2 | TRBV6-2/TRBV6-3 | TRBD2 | TGTGCCAGCAGTTCCACCCCGGGACTAGCGCCCGGGGAGCTGTTTTTT | CASSSTPGLAPGELFF
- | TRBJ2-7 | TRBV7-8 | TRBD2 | TGTGCCAGCAGCCCGCGTAGTAGCGGGAGGGCCGTCGGCTCCTACGAGCAGTACTTC | CASSPRSSGRAVGSYEQYF
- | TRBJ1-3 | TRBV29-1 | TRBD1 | TGCAGCGCTGGGACAGCTGGAAACACCATATATTTT | CSAGTAGNTIYF
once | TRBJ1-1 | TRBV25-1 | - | TGTGCCAGCAGTATCGGTGGGACATTTTCCGGCGCTGAAGCTTTCTTT | CASSIGGTFSGAEAFF
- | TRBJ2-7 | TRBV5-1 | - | TGCGCCAGCAGCCTGGACCGAACAAGCTCCTACGAGCAGTACTTC | CASSLDRTSSYEQYF
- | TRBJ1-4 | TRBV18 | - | TGTGCCAGCTCACCGGTAGGGGATGAAAAACTGTTTTTT | CASSPVGDEKLFF
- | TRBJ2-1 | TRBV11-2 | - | TGTGCCAGCAGCTTCGAGGGAGTGGGCTCCTACAATGAGCAGTTCTTC | CASSFEGVGSYNEQFF
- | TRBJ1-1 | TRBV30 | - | TGTGCCTGGGGACTGATAGATGGCACTGAAGCTTTCTTT | CAWGLIDGTEAFF
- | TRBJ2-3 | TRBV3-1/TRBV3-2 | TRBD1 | TGTGCCAGCAGCAACCCGACAGGGGAACCCACAGATACGCAGTATTTT | CASSNPTGEPTDTQYF
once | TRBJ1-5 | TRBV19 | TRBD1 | TGTGCCAGTAGTATAGAATTTGACAGGGGCGCTTCCAATCAGCCCCAGCATTTT | CASSIEFDRGASNQPQHF
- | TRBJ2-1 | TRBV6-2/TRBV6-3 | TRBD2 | TGTGCCAGCAGTTACTCGAAGGGCGGGGGTTTCTACAATGAGCAGTTCTTC | CASSYSKGGGFYNEQFF
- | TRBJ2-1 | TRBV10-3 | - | TGTGCCATCAGTGGTGGGGAGGGGGGGCAAAGTGAGCAGTTCTTC | CAISGGEGGQSEQFF
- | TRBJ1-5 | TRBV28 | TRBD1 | TGTGCCAGCAGTTTATCGACAGGGTTCGGCAATCAGCCCCAGCATTTT | CASSLSTGFGNQPQHF
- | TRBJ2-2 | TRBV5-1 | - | TGCGCCAGCAGCTTGGCTAGCGCGAACACCGGGGAGCTGTTTTTT | CASSLASANTGELFF
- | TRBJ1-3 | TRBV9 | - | TGTGCCAGCAGCGTTTCGGGTTTTGGAAACACCATATATTTT | CASSVSGFGNTIYF
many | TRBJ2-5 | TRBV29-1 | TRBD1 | TGCAGCGTTCTACCCTACTTGGACAGGACAGAGGCCCAGTACTTC | CSVLPYLDRTEAQYF
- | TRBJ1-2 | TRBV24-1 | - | TGTGCCACCAGTGATTCCCTCGTGGCGGGGGGTAACTATGGCTACACCTTC | CATSDSLVAGGNYGYTF
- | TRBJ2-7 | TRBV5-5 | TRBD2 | TGTGCCAGCACCCTGGCCCTAGCGGGAGGGCGAACCTACGAGCAGTACTTC | CASTLALAGGRTYEQYF
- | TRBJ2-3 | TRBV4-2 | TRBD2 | TGTGCCAGCAGCCGATTAGCGGGGGGTACCGGTTCTGGCAGCACAGATACGCAGTATTTT | CASSRLAGGTGSGSTDTQYF
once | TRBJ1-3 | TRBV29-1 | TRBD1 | TGCAGCGTCGTACGGGACAGTCTCTCTGGAAACACCATATATTTT | CSVVRDSLSGNTIYF
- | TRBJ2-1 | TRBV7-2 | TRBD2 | TGTGCCAGCAGCTTAACCGGGACTAGCGGGGGGGGGAAGTTGAATGAGCAGTTCTTC | CASSLTGTSGGGKLNEQFF
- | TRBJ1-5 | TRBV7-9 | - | TGTGCCAGCAGCCCCGCGGGAGGGAGTCAGCCCCAGCATTTT | CASSPAGGSQPQHF
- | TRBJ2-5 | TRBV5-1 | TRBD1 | TGCGCCAGCAGCCCTTGGACAGGTTCCCCACAAGAGACCCAGTACTTC | CASSPWTGSPQETQYF
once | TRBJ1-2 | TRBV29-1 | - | TGCAGCGTTCGTACCCTGGGGCAGAACTATGGCTACACCTTC | CSVRTLGQNYGYTF
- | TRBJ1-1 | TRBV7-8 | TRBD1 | TGTGCCAGCAGCGTCCGACAGGGGAACACTGAAGCTTTCTTT | CASSVRQGNTEAFF
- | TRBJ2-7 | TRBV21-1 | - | TGTGCCAGCCGACGGGAGATTGGGGGGACGAACAGAACCTCCTACGAGCAGTACTTC | CASRREIGGTNRTSYEQYF
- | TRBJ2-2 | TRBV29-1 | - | TGCAGCGTTGAACCTAATCGGGCCGGGGAGCTGTTTTTT | CSVEPNRAGELFF
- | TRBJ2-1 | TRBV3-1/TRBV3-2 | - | TGTGCCAGCAGCCAAGATCTATTTAGCTCCTACAATGAGCAGTTCTTC | CASSQDLFSSYNEQFF
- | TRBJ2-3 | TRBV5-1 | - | TGCGCCAGCAGCTTGACACCTAGCACAGATACGCAGTATTTT | CASSLTPSTDTQYF
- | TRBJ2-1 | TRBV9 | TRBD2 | TGTGCCAGCAGCCCTAGGGTACTAGCGGGAGTCCCCAGTGAGCAGTTCTTC | CASSPRVLAGVPSEQFF
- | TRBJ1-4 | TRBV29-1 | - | TGCAGCGTTGAAGAGGGTCAGCGACAGACCCTGTTTTTT | CSVEEGQRQTLFF
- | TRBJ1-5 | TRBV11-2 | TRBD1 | TGTGCCAGCAGCTTAGGGACAGGCTTCAATCAGCCCCAGCATTTT | CASSLGTGFNQPQHF
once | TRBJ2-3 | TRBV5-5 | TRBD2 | TGTGCCAGCACCCCAGCGGGGGAGAGCACAGATACGCAGTATTTT | CASTPAGESTDTQYF
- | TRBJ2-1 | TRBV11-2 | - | TGTGCCAGCAGCCCCGCGGGGCTGAGGCCCTACAATGAGCAGTTCTTC | CASSPAGLRPYNEQFF
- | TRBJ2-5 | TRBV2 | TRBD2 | TGTGCCAGCAGTGAACAATTGGGCTATAGCGGGAGGTTACAAGAGACCCAGTACTTC | CASSEQLGYSGRLQETQYF
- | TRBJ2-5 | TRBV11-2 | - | TGTGCCAGCAGCCCGATTAGGGGAGAGACCCAGTACTTC | CASSPIRGETQYF
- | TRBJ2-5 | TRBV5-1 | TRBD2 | TGCGCCAGCATCCCCCCGACTAGCGGGGGACAAGAGACCCAGTACTTC | CASIPPTSGGQETQYF
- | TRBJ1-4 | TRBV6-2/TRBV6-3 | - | TGTGCCAGCAGTTACCCGGGATACAATGAAAAACTGTTTTTT | CASSYPGYNEKLFF
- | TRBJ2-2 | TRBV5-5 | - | TGTGCCAGCAATCTCCGCTGGCAGATCACCGGGGAGCTGTTTTTT | CASNLRWQITGELFF
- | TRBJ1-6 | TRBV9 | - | TGTGCCAGCAGCGTACTAGGGGAAACCACTTCACCCCTCCACTTT | CASSVLGETTSPLHF
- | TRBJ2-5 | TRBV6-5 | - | TGTGCCAGCAGTTACTCTGTGGGCCTTCTGCGGGGGACCCAGTACTTC | CASSYSVGLLRGTQYF
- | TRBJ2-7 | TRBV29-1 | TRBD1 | TGCAGCGTTGAAGATCGGGACAGGAGCCACTACGAGCAGTACTTC | CSVEDRDRSHYEQYF
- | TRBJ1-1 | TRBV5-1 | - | TGCGCCAGCAGCTTCCAGACAGCGAACACTGAAGCTTTCTTT | CASSFQTANTEAFF
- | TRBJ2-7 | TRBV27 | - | TGTGCCAGCAGTTCCTCCATTAGGACAGCGAGCTCCTACGAGCAGTACTTC | CASSSSIRTASSYEQYF
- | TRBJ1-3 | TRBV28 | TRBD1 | TGTGCCAGCAGGTGGACAGGGCTAAACACCATATATTTT | CASRWTGLNTIYF
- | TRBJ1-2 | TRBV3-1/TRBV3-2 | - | TGTGCCAGCAGCCCGACCCCGGGCAGGGGTAACTATGGCTACACCTTC | CASSPTPGRGNYGYTF
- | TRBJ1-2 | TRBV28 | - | TGTGCCAGCAGTCCACCGTGGAGCGTCTATGGCCACACCTTC | CASSPPWSVYGHTF
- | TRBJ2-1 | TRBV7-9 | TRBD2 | TGTGCCAGCAGCTTAGCCCAGAGCGGGGACTTATACAATGAGCAGTTCTTC | CASSLAQSGDLYNEQFF
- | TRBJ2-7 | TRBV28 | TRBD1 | TGTGCCAGCAGTCCGGCGGGAAGGGGCGGGACAGGGACCTACGAGCAGTACTTC | CASSPAGRGGTGTYEQYF
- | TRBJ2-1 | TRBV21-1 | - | TGTGCCAGCAGCGAATATGCGGGTAGTTACAATGAGCAGTTCTTC | CASSEYAGSYNEQFF
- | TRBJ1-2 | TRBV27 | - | TGTGCCAGCAGTTTCTCTGGGGCCGACAGTTCGGGCTATGGCTACACCTTC | CASSFSGADSSGYGYTF
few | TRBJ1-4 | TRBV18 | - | TGTGCCAGCTCACCACCATCTGCGCAAAAACTGTTTTTT | CASSPPSAQKLFF
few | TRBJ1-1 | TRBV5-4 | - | TGTGCCAGCAGCGGAAGACAGAAGTCAATGAACACTGAAGCTTTCTTT | CASSGRQKSMNTEAFF
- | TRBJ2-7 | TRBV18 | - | TGTGCCAGCTCACCGGACACCGAGCAGTACTTC | CASSPDTEQYF
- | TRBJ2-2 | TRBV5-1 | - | TGCGCCAGCAGTTCGACCTACACCGGGAGCGGGGAGCTGTTTTTT | CASSSTYTGSGELFF